A single sample is the source of the 7 T cell receptor beta chains below, sequenced in a study of tumor and adjacent non-tumor tissue in lung cancer. Three rounds of nested PCR, following a modified ARM-PCR protocol, produced the TCRbeta library. TCRdb called the multiplex PCR reads again in MiXCR, with one record for every CDR3 protein. The table lists 80,000 to 130,000 distinct CDR3 sequences, 55% to 65% of them singletons. RNA was extracted from bulk tissue without any cell sorting. Distant lung tissue was collected more than 3 cm away from the tumor edge. Material for sequencing was distant non-tumor lung tissue. The receptors here all came from a man aged 25 to 40 with non-small cell lung cancer.

This clonotype was recorded many times. In DNA form, the CDR3 reads TGTGCCACCAGTAGGCTTGACTTTTACGAGCAGTACTTC. Translation gives CATSRLDFYEQYF. The chain joins TRBV24-1 to TRBJ2-7; no clear D. The CDR3 length is 13 residues. The V end lost 6 bases, the J end lost 4 bases, and 12 bases lay between the germline ends. Germline V lookup: CDR1 KGHDR, CDR2 SFDVKD.

Turning to this clonotype: The junction and the germline gene differ at one end; a read error may be behind it. The chain has TRBV20-1 and TRBJ2-7, with D possibly TRBD1 on 6 matching bases. This CDR3 comprises 14 residues. Germline V lookup: CDR1 DFQATT, CDR2 SNEGSKA (reference sequence). CDR3 nucleotide sequence: TGCAGTGTTAATGGCAGGGGACATTTCTACGAGCAGTCCTTC. It is translated as CSVNGRGHFYEQSF.

About this clonotype itself: The junction shows a germline mismatch at one end, possibly a read error. The chain employs TRBV20-1 and TRBJ1-5; D is possibly TRBD1 (6 bases). Germline CDR1 is DFQATT and CDR2 is SNEGSKA (reference sequence). The CDR3 is 16 residues long. The CDR3 region has the DNA TGCAGAGCTAGAGATTACAGGGCATATAGCAATCAGCCCCAGCATTTT. Translated: CRARDYRAYSNQPQHF.

Points on this clonotype: A much larger clone sits a single nucleotide away, making a read error possible. V is TRBV24-1 and J is TRBJ1-5; D might be TRBD1 (5 bases). CDR1 KGHDR and CDR2 SFDVKD come from the germline V gene. The CDR3 is 14 residues long. CDR3 DNA sequence: TGTGCCGCCAGTGACTCCCGACAGAATCAGTCCCAGCATTTT. Translation gives CAASDSRQNQSQHF.

A remark on this clonotype: A read error may account for a junction end that differs from germline. The chain uses TRBV6-5 and TRBJ2-4; maybe TRBD1 (7 bases). Germline loops: CDR1 MNHEY, CDR2 SVGAGI. This CDR3 has 13 residues. CDR3 nucleotide sequence: TGTGCCAGCAGGGAGGGGGCAGGGGACATTCAATGCTTC. This sequence encodes CASREGAGDIQCF.

Only a few counts were recorded for this clonotype. The chain carries TRBV20-1 and TRBJ2-1, with D unclear. The ends were cut back, 6 bases at V and 7 bases at J, with 19 bases in the middle. Germline V gene data show CDR1 as DFQATT and CDR2 as SNEGSKA (reference sequence). This CDR3 region has 14 residues. The CDR3 here is CSADKGRSVNEQFF. The CDR3 nucleotides read TGCAGTGCCGACAAGGGAAGGTCGGTTAATGAGCAGTTCTTC.

With regard to this clonotype: The junction shows a germline mismatch at one end, possibly a read error. The chain is built from TRBV6-5 and TRBJ2-5; D ambiguous. The CDR3 is made up of 14 amino acids. Germline V gene lookup returns CDR1 MNHEY and CDR2 SVGAGI. The CDR3 nucleotides read TGTGCCAGCAGTTACTCGGCAGATTCCGAGACCCAATACTTC. Amino acids: CASSYSADSETQYF.